This record looks at one T cell receptor beta chain sequence and its context. Looked up from germline, CDR1 is SNHLY and CDR2 is FYNNEI. V lost 2 bases, J lost 7 bases, and 15 bases lay in between. The CDR3 consists of 15 residues. The sample comes from a study of blood T cell repertoires in COVID-19. Study details: Acute and convalescent COVID-19 samples came from the United States, Italy and Spain. PBMCs, B-cell-depleted T cells, or T cells provided the cDNA or gDNA that made up the material.

Authors' processing steps: How many nucleated cells were present was estimated from reference gene primer amplification. Clones were read by immunoSEQ multiplex PCR, and TCRdb kept only the in-frame ones, dropping some. For V, J and clone size, that table is used; D and trimming come from the DNA. This table has nearly 200,000 clones, roughly four fifths appearing once. This TCR came from a woman between 70 and 85 years old with active or convalescent COVID-19. The rearrangement uses TRBV2 and TRBJ2-1, with a tentative D call TRBD2 (5 bases). The sample comprised peripheral blood. The CDR3 here is CASSEWGVGRNEQFF. For the CDR3, the DNA is TGTGCCAGCAGTGAATGGGGAGTTGGTCGGAATGAGCAGTTCTTC.